This paragraph covers one TCR beta chain sequence. The antigen is undetermined. The CDR3 runs 14 residues. CDR1 and CDR2 (germline): SGHAT, FQDESV (reference sequence). The V end was cut by 4 bases, the J end by 11 bases, with 17 bases between. The record originates from a study of yellow fever vaccine responses in identical twins. Study-wide points: A vaccine T cell response that seemed partly convergent and partly personalized was reported in twins.

Each CDR3 protein is one row after TCRdb ran MiXCR on the RT-PCR reads. Among 20,000 or so distinct CDR3 sequences listed, around three quarters were seen once. Sequences were derived from T cells from blood (PBMCs), unsorted or a sorted subset (not recorded which), sampled before or after yellow fever vaccination (not recorded which). J is TRBJ1-4 and V is TRBV11-1, with D perhaps TRBD1 (5 bases). The origin of this receptor is a woman aged 18-29 years who received the yellow fever vaccine. The DNA for the CDR3 is TGTGCCAGCAGCTCACCGACACCCAAGGGGAAACTGTTTTTT. Its translation is CASSSPTPKGKLFF.